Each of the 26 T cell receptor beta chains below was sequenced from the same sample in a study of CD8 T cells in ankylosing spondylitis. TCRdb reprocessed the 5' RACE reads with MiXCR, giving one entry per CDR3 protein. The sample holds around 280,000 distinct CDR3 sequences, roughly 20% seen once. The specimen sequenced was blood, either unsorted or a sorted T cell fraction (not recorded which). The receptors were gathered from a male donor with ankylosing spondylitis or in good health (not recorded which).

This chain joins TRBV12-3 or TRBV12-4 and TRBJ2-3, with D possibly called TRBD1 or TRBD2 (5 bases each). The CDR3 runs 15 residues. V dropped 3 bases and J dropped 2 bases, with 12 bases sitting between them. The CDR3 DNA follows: TGTGCCAGCAGTTTGAGTGGGACCTTCACAGATACGCAGTATTTT. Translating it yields CASSLSGTFTDTQYF.

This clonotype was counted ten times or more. CDR3: CASSLQGGWISRDTEAFF. The CDR3 coding sequence is TGTGCCAGCAGCTTACAAGGGGGATGGATTTCCCGGGACACTGAAGCTTTCTTT. The genes are TRBV11-1 and TRBJ1-1, with D possibly matching TRBD1 (6 bases). The CDR3 loop spans 18 amino acids. V shed 2 bases and J shed 3 bases, with 22 bases lying between them. Per germline, CDR1 SGHAT and CDR2 FQDESV (reference sequence).

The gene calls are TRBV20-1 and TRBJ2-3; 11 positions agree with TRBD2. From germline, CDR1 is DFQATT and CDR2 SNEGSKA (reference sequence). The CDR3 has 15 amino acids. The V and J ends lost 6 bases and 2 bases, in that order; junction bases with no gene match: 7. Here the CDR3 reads CSAPTSGAFTDTQYF. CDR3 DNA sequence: TGCAGTGCGCCGACTAGCGGGGCGTTCACAGATACGCAGTATTTT.

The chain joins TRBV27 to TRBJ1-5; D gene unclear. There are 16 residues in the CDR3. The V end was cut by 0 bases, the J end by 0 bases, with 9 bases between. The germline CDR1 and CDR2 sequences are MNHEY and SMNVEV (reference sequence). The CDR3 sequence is CASSLSGSYSNQPQHF. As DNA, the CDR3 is TGTGCCAGCAGTTTATCGGGCAGTTATAGCAATCAGCCCCAGCATTTT.

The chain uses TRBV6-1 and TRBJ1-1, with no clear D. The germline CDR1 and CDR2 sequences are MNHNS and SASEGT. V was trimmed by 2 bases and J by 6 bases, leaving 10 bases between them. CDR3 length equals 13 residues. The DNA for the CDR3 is TGTGCCAGCAGTGAATCCCCAGGCGCTGAAGCTTTCTTT. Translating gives CASSESPGAEAFF.

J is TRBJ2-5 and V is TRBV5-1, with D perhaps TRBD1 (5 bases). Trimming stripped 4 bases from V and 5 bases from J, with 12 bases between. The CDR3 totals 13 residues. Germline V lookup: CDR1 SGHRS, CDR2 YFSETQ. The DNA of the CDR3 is TGCGCCAGCAGCCCGGACACACGGGAGACCCAGTACTTC. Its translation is CASSPDTRETQYF.

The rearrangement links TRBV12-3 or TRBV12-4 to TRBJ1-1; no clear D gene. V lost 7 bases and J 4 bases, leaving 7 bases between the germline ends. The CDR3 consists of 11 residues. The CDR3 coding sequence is TGTGCCAGCACCTCGGGCACTGAAGCTTTCTTT. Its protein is CASTSGTEAFF.

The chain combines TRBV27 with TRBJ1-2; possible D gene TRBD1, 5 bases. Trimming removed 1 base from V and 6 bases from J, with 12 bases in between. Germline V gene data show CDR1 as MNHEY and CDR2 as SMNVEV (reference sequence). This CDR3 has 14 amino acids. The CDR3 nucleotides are TGTGCCAGCAGTTTATACTCAGGGTGGAATGGCTACACCTTC. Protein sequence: CASSLYSGWNGYTF.

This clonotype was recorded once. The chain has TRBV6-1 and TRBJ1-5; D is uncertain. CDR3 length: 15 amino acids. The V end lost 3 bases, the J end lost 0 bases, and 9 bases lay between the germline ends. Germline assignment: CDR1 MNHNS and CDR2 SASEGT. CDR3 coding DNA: TGTGCCAGCAGTGACCGACGGTCTAGCAATCAGCCCCAGCATTTT. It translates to CASSDRRSSNQPQHF.

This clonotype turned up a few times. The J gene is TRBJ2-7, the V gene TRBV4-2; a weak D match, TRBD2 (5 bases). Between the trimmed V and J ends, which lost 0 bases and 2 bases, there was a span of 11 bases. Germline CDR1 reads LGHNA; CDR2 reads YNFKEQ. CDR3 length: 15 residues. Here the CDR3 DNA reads TGTGCCAGCAGCCAAGAGGGCACCGGGGCCTACGAGCAGTACGTC. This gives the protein CASSQEGTGAYEQYV.

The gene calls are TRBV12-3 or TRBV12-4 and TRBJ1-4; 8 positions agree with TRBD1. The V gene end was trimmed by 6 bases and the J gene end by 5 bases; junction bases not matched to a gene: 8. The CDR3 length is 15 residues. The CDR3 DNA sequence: TGTGCCAGCAGAGCTACAGGGGGGGGAAATGAAAAACTGTTTTTT. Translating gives CASRATGGGNEKLFF.

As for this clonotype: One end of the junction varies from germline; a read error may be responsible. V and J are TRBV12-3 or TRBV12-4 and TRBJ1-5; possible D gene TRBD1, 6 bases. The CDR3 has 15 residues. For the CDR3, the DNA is TGTGTCAGCAGTTTGACCCAGGGGAGTCATCAGCCCCAGCATTTT. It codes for CVSSLTQGSHQPQHF.

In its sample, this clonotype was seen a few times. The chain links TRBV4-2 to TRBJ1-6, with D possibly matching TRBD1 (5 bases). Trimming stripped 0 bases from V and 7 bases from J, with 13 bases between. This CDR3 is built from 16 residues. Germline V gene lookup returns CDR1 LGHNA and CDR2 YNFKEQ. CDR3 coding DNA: TGTGCCAGCAGCCAAGAAAGCGGGGGAAGGAATTCACCCCTCCACTTT. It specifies CASSQESGGRNSPLHF.

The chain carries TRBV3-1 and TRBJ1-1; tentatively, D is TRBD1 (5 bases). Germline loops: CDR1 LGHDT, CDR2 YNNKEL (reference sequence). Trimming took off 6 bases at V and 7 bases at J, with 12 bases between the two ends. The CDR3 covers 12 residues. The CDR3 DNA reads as TGTGCCAGCAGGGGGGGGATGGGTGAAGCTTTCTTT. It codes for CASRGGMGEAFF. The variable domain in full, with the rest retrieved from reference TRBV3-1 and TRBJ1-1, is DTAVSQTPKYLVTQMGNDKSIKCEQNLGHDTMYWYKQDSKKFLKIMFSYNNKELIINETVPNRFSPKSPDKAHLNLHINSLELGDSAVYFCASRGGMGEAFFGQGTRLTVV.

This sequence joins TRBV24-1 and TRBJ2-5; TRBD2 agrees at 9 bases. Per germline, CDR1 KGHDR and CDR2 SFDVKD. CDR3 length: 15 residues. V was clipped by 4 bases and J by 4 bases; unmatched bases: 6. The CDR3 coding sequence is TGTGCCACCAGTGACTCCGATAGCGGGAGAGAGACCCAGTACTTC. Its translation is CATSDSDSGRETQYF.

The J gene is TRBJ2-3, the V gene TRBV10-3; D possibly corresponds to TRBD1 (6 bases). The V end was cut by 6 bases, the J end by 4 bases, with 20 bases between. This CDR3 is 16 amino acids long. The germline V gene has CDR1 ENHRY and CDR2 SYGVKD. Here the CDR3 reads CAIRGARGRSADTQYF. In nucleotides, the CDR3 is TGTGCCATCAGGGGGGCGAGGGGTAGGAGCGCAGATACGCAGTATTTT.

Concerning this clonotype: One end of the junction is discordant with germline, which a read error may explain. The CDR3 region has the DNA TGCGCCAGCAGCTCAATGCAGGGGCTGAACAATGAAGCTTTCTTT. Protein sequence: CASSSMQGLNNEAFF. The chain carries TRBV5-1 and TRBJ1-1, with TRBD1 as a possible D gene (6 bases). The germline gives CDR1 SGHRS, CDR2 YFSETQ. CDR3 length equals 15 residues. Looking up the rest from reference TRBV5-1 and TRBJ1-1 gives the full variable domain: KAGVTQTPRYLIKTRGQQVTLSCSPISGHRSVSWYQQTPGQGLQFLFEYFSETQRNKGNFPGRFSGRQFSNSRSEMNVSTLELGDSALYLCASSSMQGLNNEAFFGQGTRLTVV.

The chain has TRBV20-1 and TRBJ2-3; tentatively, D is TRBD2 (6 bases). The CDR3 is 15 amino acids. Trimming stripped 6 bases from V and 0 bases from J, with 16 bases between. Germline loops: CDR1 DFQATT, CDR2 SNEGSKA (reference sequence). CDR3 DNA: TGCAGTGCCCCCAACCTAGCGTCTAGCACAGATACGCAGTATTTT. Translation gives CSAPNLASSTDTQYF.

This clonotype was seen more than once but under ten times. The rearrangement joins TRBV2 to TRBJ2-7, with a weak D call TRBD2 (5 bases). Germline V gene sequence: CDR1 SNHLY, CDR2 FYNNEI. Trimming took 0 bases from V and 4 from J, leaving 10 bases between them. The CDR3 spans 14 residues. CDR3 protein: CASSEATRGYEQYV. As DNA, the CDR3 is TGTGCCAGCAGTGAAGCAACTAGAGGATACGAGCAGTACGTC.

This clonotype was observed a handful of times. The CDR3 protein is CASSVDRNQPQHF. The CDR3 DNA reads as TGTGCCAGCAGTGTTGATCGAAATCAGCCCCAGCATTTT. The rearrangement uses TRBV2 and TRBJ1-5, with D hard to call. Germline lookup yields CDR1 SNHLY and CDR2 FYNNEI. This CDR3 spans 13 amino acids. Trimming removed 4 bases at V and 4 bases at J, with 8 bases between.

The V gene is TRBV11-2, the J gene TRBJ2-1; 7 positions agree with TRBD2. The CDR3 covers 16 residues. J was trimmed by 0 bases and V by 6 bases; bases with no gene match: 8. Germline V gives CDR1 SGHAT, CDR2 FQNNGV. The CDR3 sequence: CASSGQLALSYNEQFF. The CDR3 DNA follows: TGTGCCAGCAGTGGCCAACTAGCGCTCTCCTACAATGAGCAGTTCTTC.

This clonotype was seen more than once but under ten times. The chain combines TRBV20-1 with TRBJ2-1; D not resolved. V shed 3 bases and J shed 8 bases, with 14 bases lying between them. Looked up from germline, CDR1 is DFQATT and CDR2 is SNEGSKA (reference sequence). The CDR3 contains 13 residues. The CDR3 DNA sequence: TGCAGTGCTAGTGTCCCTATCCGATATGAGCAGTTCTTC. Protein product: CSASVPIRYEQFF.

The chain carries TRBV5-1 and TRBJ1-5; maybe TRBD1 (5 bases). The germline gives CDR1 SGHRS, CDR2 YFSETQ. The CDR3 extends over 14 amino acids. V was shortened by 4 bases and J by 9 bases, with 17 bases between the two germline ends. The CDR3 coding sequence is TGCGCCAGCAGCCCCGGACACCTCGATGGGCCCCAGCATTTT. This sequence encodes CASSPGHLDGPQHF.

The CDR3 reads CASSTTVRSNQPQHF. Here the CDR3 DNA reads TGTGCCAGTAGCACGACAGTAAGGAGCAATCAGCCCCAGCATTTT. The J gene is TRBJ1-5, the V gene TRBV19; D is possibly TRBD1 (5 bases). The CDR3 is made up of 15 amino acids. V lost 6 bases and J lost 1, with 13 bases in between. CDR1 LNHDA and CDR2 SQIVND come from the germline V gene (reference sequence). Based on the CDR3 plus reference TRBV19 and TRBJ1-5, the full variable domain is DGGITQSPKYLFRKEGQNVTLSCEQNLNHDAMYWYRQDPGQGLRLIYYSQIVNDFQKGDIAEGYSVSREKKESFPLTVTSAQKNPTAFYLCASSTTVRSNQPQHFGDGTRLSIL.

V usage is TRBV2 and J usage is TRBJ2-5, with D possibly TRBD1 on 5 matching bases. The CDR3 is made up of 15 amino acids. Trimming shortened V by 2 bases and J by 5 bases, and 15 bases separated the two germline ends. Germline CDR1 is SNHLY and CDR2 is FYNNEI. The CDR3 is CASSETNRRRETQYF. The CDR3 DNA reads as TGTGCCAGCAGTGAAACCAACAGGCGTCGGGAGACCCAGTACTTC.

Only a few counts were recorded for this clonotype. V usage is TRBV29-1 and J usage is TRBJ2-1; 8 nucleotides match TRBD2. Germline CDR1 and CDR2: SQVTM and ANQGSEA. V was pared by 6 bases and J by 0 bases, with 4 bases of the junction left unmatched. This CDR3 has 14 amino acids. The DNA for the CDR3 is TGCAGCGTAGAGAGCGGGAGCTCCTACAATGAGCAGTTCTTC. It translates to CSVESGSSYNEQFF.